Listed below are T cell receptor beta chains from one sample, sequenced in a study of T cells in Graves' hyperthyroidism and ophthalmopathy. TCRdb called the multiplex PCR reads again in MiXCR, with one record for every CDR3 protein. The data show hundreds of thousands of distinct CDR3 sequences, with less than 15% seen just once and roughly 10% held by the top ten. The source material was blood. The source is a woman aged 18 to 35 with Graves' hyperthyroidism. Each CDR3 is given with its conserved first and last residue. D genes are given only for firm matches. Where a row states a size, it is once, few, many or the class of an expanded clone; other rows omit it.

>TRBJ2-7|TRBD2|TRBV28|once
CASSQEILAGGSYEQYF
TGCGCCAGCAGCCAAGAAATTCTAGCGGGGGGCTCCTACGAGCAGTACTTC
>TRBJ2-1|TRBD2|TRBV14|.
CASSPLSGGMNNEQFF
TGTGCCAGCAGCCCACTCAGCGGGGGGATGAACAATGAGCAGTTCTTC
>TRBJ1-5|.|TRBV28|many
CASTSGQPQHF
TGTGCCAGCACTTCCGGGCAGCCCCAGCATTTT
>TRBJ1-5|.|TRBV2|many
CASSRDLSNQPQHF
TGTGCCAGCAGTCGGGACCTTAGCAATCAGCCCCAGCATTTT
>TRBJ2-1|TRBD2|TRBV20-1|many
CSALGSGGGIYNEQFF
TGCAGTGCGCTAGGGTCCGGGGGGGGGATATACAATGAGCAGTTCTTC
>TRBJ2-7|TRBD1|TRBV18|.
CASSPSGQGNYEQYF
TGTGCCAGCTCACCAAGCGGACAGGGAAACTACGAGCAGTACTTC
>TRBJ1-2|.|TRBV2|many
CASTDRTLYGYTF
TGTGCCAGCACCGACAGAACACTCTATGGCTACACCTTC
>TRBJ2-1|.|TRBV7-9|many
CASSFGQGDEQFF
TGTGCCAGCAGCTTCGGCCAAGGGGATGAGCAGTTCTTC
>TRBJ1-5|TRBD1|TRBV6-1|.
CASRPFGQGSNQPQHF
TGTGCCAGCAGACCTTTTGGACAGGGGAGCAATCAGCCCCAGCATTTT
>TRBJ2-1|TRBD1|TRBV3-1|many
CASSLRTGGYEQFF
TGTGCCAGCAGCTTGCGGACAGGGGGCTATGAGCAGTTCTTC
>TRBJ1-2|.|TRBV4-1|many
CASSQGYPGANYGYTF
TGCGCCAGCAGCCAAGGGTATCCCGGAGCTAACTATGGCTACACCTTC
>TRBJ1-6|.|TRBV6-1|many
CASSAQGNSPLHF
TGTGCCAGCAGTGCTCAGGGTAATTCACCCCTCCACTTT
>TRBJ2-7|.|TRBV28|many
CASSLGYYEQYF
TGTGCCAGCAGTTTAGGGTACTACGAGCAGTACTTC
>TRBJ2-7|TRBD2|TRBV7-2|.
CASSRTSGRYNEQYF
TGTGCCAGCAGCCGGACTAGCGGGAGGTATAACGAGCAGTACTTC
>TRBJ1-6|.|TRBV9|few
CASSHGGGWDLHF
TGTGCCAGCAGCCATGGAGGGGGTTGGGACCTCCACTTT
>TRBJ2-1|TRBD2|TRBV2|many
CASRASGRDEQFF
TGTGCCAGCAGGGCTAGCGGGAGAGATGAGCAGTTCTTC
>TRBJ2-2|TRBD2|TRBV4-1|once
CASSQEQGLAGITGELFF
TGCGCCAGCAGCCAAGAACAGGGACTAGCGGGAATCACCGGGGAGCTGTTTTTT
>TRBJ2-3|.|TRBV6-2/TRBV6-3|many
CASAASADTQYF
TGTGCCAGCGCCGCTAGCGCCGATACGCAGTATTTT
>TRBJ1-5|.|TRBV18|many
CASSPQPANQPQHF
TGTGCCAGCTCACCCCAACCCGCCAATCAGCCCCAGCATTTT
>TRBJ2-7|.|TRBV6-1|many
CATFADVSYEQYF
TGTGCCACCTTCGCGGACGTCTCCTACGAGCAGTACTTC
>TRBJ2-5|.|TRBV20-1|many
CSASGTIQETQYF
TGCAGTGCTAGCGGGACGATTCAAGAGACCCAGTACTTC
>TRBJ2-2|TRBD1|TRBV12-3/TRBV12-4|few
CASSSGTANGELFF
TGTGCCAGCAGTTCCGGGACAGCCAACGGGGAGCTGTTTTTT
>TRBJ1-1|TRBD1|TRBV3-1|many
CASSLGQFVAFF
TGTGCCAGCAGCCTGGGACAGTTCGTAGCTTTCTTT
>TRBJ1-5|TRBD1|TRBV5-1|few
CASSLGQEGQPQHF
TGCGCCAGCAGCCTCGGACAGGAAGGTCAGCCCCAGCATTTT
>TRBJ1-1|.|TRBV2|many
CASSTGLIPDLRKRVNTEAFF
TGTGCCAGCAGTACAGGCCTTATCCCAGATCTTCGCAAACGGGTTAACACTGAAGCTTTCTTT
>TRBJ2-7|.|TRBV20-1|many
CSAREGGGKDEQYF
TGCAGTGCTAGAGAGGGGGGCGGGAAGGACGAGCAGTACTTC
>TRBJ1-2|.|TRBV6-1|many
CASSEARGVSYTF
TGTGCCAGCAGTGAAGCGAGGGGAGTCAGCTACACCTTC
>TRBJ2-7|TRBD2|TRBV4-3|.
CASSQDWRGTYEQYF
TGCGCCAGCAGCCAAGATTGGCGGGGGACCTACGAGCAGTACTTC
>TRBJ2-5|TRBD2|TRBV27|few
CASSLRIAGPKETQCF
TGTGCCAGCAGTTTGAGGATAGCGGGACCTAAGGAGACCCAGTGCTTC
>TRBJ2-3|.|TRBV20-1|few
CSAVPGLEDTQYF
TGCAGTGCCGTGCCGGGTTTGGAGGATACGCAGTATTTT
>TRBJ2-2|TRBD2|TRBV19|few
CASSMLRTSGSWELFF
TGTGCCAGTAGTATGTTACGCACTAGCGGGTCCTGGGAGCTGTTTTTT
>TRBJ2-3|.|TRBV7-3|many
CASSLNSISTDTQYF
TGTGCCAGCAGCTTAAATTCCATAAGCACAGATACGCAGTATTTT
>TRBJ1-1|TRBD1|TRBV12-3/TRBV12-4|.
CASSLAMTGNAFF
TGTGCCAGCAGTTTAGCGATGACAGGGAATGCTTTCTTT
>TRBJ2-1|TRBD1|TRBV20-1|few
CSAWTGGYNEQFF
TGCAGTGCGTGGACAGGGGGGTACAATGAGCAGTTCTTC
>TRBJ1-1|.|TRBV29-1|.
CSVEDGNTEAFF
TGCAGCGTTGAAGACGGGAACACTGAAGCTTTCTTT
>TRBJ2-7|TRBD1|TRBV11-2|.
CASSPRGQESYEQYF
TGTGCCAGCAGCCCCAGGGGGCAGGAGTCCTACGAGCAGTACTTC
>TRBJ2-5|.|TRBV11-2|few
CASSMGQRGTQYF
TGTGCCAGCAGCATGGGACAGCGGGGGACCCAGTACTTC
>TRBJ2-2|TRBD1|TRBV28|many
CASSFGPRGQNTGELFF
TGTGCCAGCAGTTTCGGACCCAGGGGGCAGAACACCGGGGAGCTGTTTTTT
>TRBJ2-7|.|TRBV6-8|.
CASGDPGYEQYF
TGTGCCAGCGGGGACCCGGGCTACGAGCAGTACTTC
>TRBJ2-7|.|TRBV20-1|many
CSAIAGTVSYEQYF
TGCAGTGCTATAGCCGGGACCGTCTCCTACGAGCAGTACTTC
>TRBJ1-2|TRBD1|TRBV7-3|many
CASSSPDRGVYGYTF
TGTGCCAGCAGCTCGCCGGACAGGGGGGTTTATGGCTACACCTTC
>TRBJ2-7|TRBD1|TRBV30|many
CAWSAWEDRVHEQYF
TGTGCCTGGAGTGCATGGGAGGACAGGGTCCACGAGCAGTACTTC
>TRBJ1-4|.|TRBV2|many
CASSRLDPLSNEKLFF
TGTGCCAGCAGTAGACTCGATCCATTATCTAATGAAAAACTGTTTTTT
>TRBJ2-5|TRBD2|TRBV4-1|.
CASSQLILAGGKETQYF
TGCGCCAGCAGCCAGCTTATTCTAGCGGGAGGGAAGGAGACCCAGTACTTC
>TRBJ2-4|.|TRBV11-2|.
CASRSSGALSKNIQYF
TGTGCCAGCAGGAGTTCAGGGGCCCTTTCCAAAAACATTCAGTACTTC
>TRBJ2-7|.|TRBV20-1|.
CSAIGLNHEQYF
TGCAGTGCTATAGGACTTAACCACGAGCAGTACTTC
>TRBJ2-3|TRBD1|TRBV11-3|many
CASSLAGQPTDTQYF
TGTGCCAGCAGCTTAGCGGGACAGCCGACAGATACGCAGTATTTT
>TRBJ1-2|.|TRBV5-6|few
CASSFFGGWRGYTF
TGTGCCAGCAGCTTTTTCGGGGGATGGCGGGGCTACACCTTC
>TRBJ1-2|TRBD1|TRBV6-1|many
CASSEAAGGPYGYTF
TGTGCCAGCAGTGAAGCGGCAGGGGGCCCCTATGGCTACACCTTC
>TRBJ2-1|.|TRBV27|few
CASSFYRALYNEQFF
TGTGCTAGCAGTTTTTACCGGGCACTCTACAATGAGCAGTTCTTC
>TRBJ1-2|.|TRBV19|.
CASSIYGGTRGYTF
TGTGCCAGTAGTATATACGGGGGAACGCGTGGCTACACCTTC
>TRBJ2-2|TRBD2|TRBV6-1|.
CASSGGLAVGELFF
TGTGCCAGCAGTGGGGGACTAGCGGTCGGGGAGCTGTTTTTT